This TCR beta chain originates from a study of blood T cell repertoires in COVID-19. For this clone: Its ends do not fully match the called genes, so a read error is possible.

Profiled with immunoSEQ multiplex PCR; TCRdb holds only in-frame clones, not every one. Of about 48,000 clones in the sample, 75% to 90% are singletons; the top ten hold around 14%. Sequencing used peripheral blood. The sequence was obtained from a human donor in a cohort sampled during active COVID-19. The donor label of this sample is uncertain.

The CDR3 sequence is CASSRNTEAFF. The CDR3 nucleotides are TGTGCCAGCAGCCGTAACACAGAAGCTTTCTTT. The chain uses TRBV3-1 (or the pseudogene TRBV3-2) and TRBJ1-1; D not certain. The CDR3 is 11 amino acids. Germline CDR1 reads LGHDT; CDR2 reads YNNKEL (reference sequence).